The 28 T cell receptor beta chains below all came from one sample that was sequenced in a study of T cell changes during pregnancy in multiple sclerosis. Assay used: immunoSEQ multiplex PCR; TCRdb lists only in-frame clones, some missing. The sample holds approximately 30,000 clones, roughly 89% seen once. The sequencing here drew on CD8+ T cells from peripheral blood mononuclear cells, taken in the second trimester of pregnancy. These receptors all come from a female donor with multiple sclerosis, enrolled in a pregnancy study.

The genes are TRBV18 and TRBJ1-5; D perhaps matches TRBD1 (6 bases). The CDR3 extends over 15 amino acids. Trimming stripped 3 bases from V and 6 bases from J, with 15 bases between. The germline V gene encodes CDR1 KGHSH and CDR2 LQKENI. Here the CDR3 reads CASSPPRGEGQPQHF. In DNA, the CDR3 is TGTGCCAGCTCACCCCCCAGGGGTGAAGGTCAGCCCCAGCATTTT.

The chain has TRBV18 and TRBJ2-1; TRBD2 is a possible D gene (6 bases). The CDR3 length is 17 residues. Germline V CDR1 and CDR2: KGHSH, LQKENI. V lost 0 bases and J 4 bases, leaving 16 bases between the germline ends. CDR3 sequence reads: CASSPPFRRAQYNEQFF. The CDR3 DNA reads TGTGCCAGCTCACCACCTTTTAGGAGGGCGCAATACAATGAGCAGTTCTTC.

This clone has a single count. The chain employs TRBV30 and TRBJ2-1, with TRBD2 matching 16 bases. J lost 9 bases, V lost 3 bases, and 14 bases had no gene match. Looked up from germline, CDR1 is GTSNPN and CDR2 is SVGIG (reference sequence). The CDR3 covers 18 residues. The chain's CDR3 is CAWRKGTSGGAYYGEQFF. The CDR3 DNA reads TGTGCCTGGAGGAAAGGGACTAGCGGGGGGGCCTACTACGGTGAGCAGTTCTTC. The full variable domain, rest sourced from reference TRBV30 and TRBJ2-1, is SQTIHQWPATLVQPVGSPLSLECTVEGTSNPNLYWYRQAAGRGLQLLFYSVGIGQISSEVPQNLSASRPQDRQFILSSKKLLLSDSGFYLCAWRKGTSGGAYYGEQFFGPGTRLTVL.

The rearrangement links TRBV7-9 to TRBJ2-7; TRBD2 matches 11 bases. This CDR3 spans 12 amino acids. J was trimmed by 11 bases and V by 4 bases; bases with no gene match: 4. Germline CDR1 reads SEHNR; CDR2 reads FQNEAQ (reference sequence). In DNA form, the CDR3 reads TGTGCCAGCAGCTCGGGACTAGCGGCGGAGTACTTC. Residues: CASSSGLAAEYF.

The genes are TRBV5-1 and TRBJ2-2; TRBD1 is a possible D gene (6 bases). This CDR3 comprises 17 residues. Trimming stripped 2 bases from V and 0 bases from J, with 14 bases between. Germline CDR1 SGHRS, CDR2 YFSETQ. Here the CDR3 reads CASSFDPDRPNTGELFF. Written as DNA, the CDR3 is TGCGCCAGCAGCTTCGATCCCGACAGGCCGAACACCGGGGAGCTGTTTTTT.

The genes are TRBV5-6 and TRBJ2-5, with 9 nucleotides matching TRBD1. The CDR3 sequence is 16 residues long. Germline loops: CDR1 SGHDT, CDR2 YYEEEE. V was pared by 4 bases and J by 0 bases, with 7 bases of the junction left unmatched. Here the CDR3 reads CASSLGRDRDQETQYF. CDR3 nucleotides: TGTGCCAGCAGCCTCGGCCGGGACAGGGACCAAGAGACCCAGTACTTC.

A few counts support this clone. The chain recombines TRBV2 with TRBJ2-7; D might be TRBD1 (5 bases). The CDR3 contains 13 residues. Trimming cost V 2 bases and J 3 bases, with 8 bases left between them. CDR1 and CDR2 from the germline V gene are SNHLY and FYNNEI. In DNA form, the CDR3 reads TGTGCCAGCAGTGAAACAGGAAGCTACGAGCAGTACTTC. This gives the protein CASSETGSYEQYF.

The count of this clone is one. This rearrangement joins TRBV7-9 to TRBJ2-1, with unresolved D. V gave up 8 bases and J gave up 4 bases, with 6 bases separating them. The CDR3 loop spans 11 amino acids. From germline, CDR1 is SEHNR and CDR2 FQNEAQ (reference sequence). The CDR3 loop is CASLEYNEQFF. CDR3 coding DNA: TGTGCCAGCCTAGAGTACAATGAGCAGTTCTTC. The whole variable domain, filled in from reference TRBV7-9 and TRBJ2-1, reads DTGVSQNPRHKITKRGQNVTFRCDPISEHNRLYWYRQTLGQGPEFLTYFQNEAQLEKSRLLSDRFSAERPKGSFSTLEIQRTEQGDSAMYLCASLEYNEQFFGPGTRLTVL.

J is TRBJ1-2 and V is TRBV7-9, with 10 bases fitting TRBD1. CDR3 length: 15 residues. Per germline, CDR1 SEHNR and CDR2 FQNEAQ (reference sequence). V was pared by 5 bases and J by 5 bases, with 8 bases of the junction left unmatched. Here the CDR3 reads CASSPGTGVQYGYTF. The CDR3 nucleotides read TGTGCCAGCAGCCCCGGGACAGGGGTACAATATGGCTACACCTTC. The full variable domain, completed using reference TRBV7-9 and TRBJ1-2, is DTGVSQNPRHKITKRGQNVTFRCDPISEHNRLYWYRQTLGQGPEFLTYFQNEAQLEKSRLLSDRFSAERPKGSFSTLEIQRTEQGDSAMYLCASSPGTGVQYGYTFGSGTRLTVV.

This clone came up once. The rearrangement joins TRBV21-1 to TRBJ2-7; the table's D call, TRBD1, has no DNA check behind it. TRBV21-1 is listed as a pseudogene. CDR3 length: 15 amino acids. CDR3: CASSKAGQGAREQYF. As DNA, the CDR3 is TGTGCCAGCAGCAAAGCGGGACAGGGGGCTAGGGAGCAGTACTTC.

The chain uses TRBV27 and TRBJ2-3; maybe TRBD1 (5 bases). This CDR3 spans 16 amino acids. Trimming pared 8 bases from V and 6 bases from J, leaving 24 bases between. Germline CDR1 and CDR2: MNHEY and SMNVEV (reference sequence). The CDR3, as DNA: TGTGCCAGCGCCCCTTTACCCCGCAGGGTCGGGGATACGCAGTATTTT. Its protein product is CASAPLPRRVGDTQYF.

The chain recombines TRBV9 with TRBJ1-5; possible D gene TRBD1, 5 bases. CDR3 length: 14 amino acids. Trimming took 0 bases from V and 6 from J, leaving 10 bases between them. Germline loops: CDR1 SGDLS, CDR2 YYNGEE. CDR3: CASSVAGLGQPQHF. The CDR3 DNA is TGTGCCAGCAGCGTAGCAGGGTTGGGTCAGCCCCAGCATTTT.

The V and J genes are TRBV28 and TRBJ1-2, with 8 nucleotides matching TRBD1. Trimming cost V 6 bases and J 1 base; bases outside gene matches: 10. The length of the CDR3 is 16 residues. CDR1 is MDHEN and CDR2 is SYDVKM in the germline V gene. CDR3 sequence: CASSRRTGTINYGYTF. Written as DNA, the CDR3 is TGTGCCAGCAGCCGACGGACAGGGACCATTAACTATGGCTACACCTTC.

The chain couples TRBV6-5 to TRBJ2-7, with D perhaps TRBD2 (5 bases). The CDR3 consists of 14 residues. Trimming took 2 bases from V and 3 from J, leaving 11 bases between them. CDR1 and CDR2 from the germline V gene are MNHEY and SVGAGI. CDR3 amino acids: CASSYGSSGYEQYF. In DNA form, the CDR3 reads TGTGCCAGCAGTTACGGTTCCAGCGGCTACGAGCAGTACTTC.

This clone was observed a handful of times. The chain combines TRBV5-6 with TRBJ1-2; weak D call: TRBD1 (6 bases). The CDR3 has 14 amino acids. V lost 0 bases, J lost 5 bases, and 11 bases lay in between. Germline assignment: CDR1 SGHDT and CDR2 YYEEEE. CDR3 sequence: CASSLGTDTYGYTF. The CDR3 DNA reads TGTGCCAGCAGCTTGGGGACAGACACTTATGGCTACACCTTC. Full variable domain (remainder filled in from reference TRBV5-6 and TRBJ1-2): DAGVTQSPTHLIKTRGQQVTLRCSPKSGHDTVSWYQQALGQGPQFIFQYYEEEERQRGNFPDRFSGHQFPNYSSELNVNALLLGDSALYLCASSLGTDTYGYTFGSGTRLTVV.

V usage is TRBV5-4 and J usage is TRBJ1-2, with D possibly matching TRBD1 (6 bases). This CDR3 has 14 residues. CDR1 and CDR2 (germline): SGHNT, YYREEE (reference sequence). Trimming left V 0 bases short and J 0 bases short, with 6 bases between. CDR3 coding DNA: TGTGCCAGCAGCTTGGGGGGGCCTAACTATGGCTACACCTTC. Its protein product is CASSLGGPNYGYTF.

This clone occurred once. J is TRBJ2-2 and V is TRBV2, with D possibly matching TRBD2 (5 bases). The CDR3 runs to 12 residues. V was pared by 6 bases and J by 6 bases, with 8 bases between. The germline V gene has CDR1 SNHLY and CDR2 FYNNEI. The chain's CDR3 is CASSEGAGELFF. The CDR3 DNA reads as TGTGCCAGCAGCGAGGGCGCCGGGGAGCTGTTTTTT.

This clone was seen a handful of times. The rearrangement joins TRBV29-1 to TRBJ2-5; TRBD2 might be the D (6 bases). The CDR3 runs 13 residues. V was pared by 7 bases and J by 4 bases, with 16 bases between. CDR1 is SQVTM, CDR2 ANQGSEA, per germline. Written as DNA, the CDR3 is TGCAGCGCCCGGCGGGGTAATGGAGAGACCCAGTACTTC. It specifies CSARRGNGETQYF.

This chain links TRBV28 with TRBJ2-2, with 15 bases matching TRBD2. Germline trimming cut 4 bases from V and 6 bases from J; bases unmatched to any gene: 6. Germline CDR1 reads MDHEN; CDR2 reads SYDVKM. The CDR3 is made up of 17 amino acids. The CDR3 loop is CASSSWTSGRVAGELFF. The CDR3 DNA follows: TGTGCCAGCAGTTCCTGGACTAGCGGGAGGGTAGCCGGGGAGCTGTTTTTT.

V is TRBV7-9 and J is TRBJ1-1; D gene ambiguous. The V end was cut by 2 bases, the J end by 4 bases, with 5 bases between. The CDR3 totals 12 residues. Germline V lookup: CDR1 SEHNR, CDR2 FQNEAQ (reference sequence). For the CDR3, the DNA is TGTGCCAGCAGCTTAACGAGCACTGAAGCTTTCTTT. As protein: CASSLTSTEAFF. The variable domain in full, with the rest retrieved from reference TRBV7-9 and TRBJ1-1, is DTGVSQNPRHKITKRGQNVTFRCDPISEHNRLYWYRQTLGQGPEFLTYFQNEAQLEKSRLLSDRFSAERPKGSFSTLEIQRTEQGDSAMYLCASSLTSTEAFFGQGTRLTVV.

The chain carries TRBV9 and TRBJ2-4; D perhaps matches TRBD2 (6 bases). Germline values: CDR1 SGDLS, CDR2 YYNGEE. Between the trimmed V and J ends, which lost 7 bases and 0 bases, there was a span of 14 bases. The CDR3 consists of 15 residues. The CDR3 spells CASSLAGLAKNIQYF. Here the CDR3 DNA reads TGTGCCAGCTCCCTGGCGGGACTAGCCAAAAACATTCAGTACTTC.

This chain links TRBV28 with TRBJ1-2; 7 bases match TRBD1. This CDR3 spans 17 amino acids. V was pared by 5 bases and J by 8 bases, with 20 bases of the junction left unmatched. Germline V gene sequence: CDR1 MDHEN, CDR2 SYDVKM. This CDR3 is CASSPPRQGITSDGYTF. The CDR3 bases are TGTGCCAGCAGTCCCCCGCGACAGGGTATTACGTCGGACGGCTACACCTTC.

The CDR3 loop reads CAKGQGETEAFF. In DNA form, the CDR3 reads TGTGCCAAGGGACAGGGGGAGACTGAAGCTTTCTTT. The rearrangement joins TRBV6-1 to TRBJ1-1, with 11 bases that match TRBD1. The CDR3 consists of 12 residues. CDR1 is MNHNS and CDR2 is SASEGT in the germline V gene. V gave up 10 bases and J gave up 5 bases; unmatched junction bases: 3.

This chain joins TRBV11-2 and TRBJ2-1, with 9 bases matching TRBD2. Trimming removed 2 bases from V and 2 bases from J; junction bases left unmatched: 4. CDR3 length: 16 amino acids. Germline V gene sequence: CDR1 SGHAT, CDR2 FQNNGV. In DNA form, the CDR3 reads TGTGCCAGCAGCTTAAGGGCGGGGGGGCCCTACAATGAGCAGTTCTTC. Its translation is CASSLRAGGPYNEQFF.

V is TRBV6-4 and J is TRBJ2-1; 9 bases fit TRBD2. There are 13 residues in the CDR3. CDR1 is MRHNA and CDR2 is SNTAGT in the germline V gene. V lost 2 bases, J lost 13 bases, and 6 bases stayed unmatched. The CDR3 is CASSDGASGAQFF. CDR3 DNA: TGTGCCAGCAGTGACGGGGCTAGCGGGGCCCAGTTCTTC.

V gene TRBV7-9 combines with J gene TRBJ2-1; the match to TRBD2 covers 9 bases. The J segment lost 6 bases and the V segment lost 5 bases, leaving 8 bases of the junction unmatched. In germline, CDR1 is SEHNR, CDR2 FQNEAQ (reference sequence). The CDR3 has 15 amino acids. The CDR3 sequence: CASSPVGLARNEQFF. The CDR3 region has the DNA TGTGCCAGCAGCCCGGTGGGACTAGCTCGCAATGAGCAGTTCTTC. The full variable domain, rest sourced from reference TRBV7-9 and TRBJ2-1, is DTGVSQNPRHKITKRGQNVTFRCDPISEHNRLYWYRQTLGQGPEFLTYFQNEAQLEKSRLLSDRFSAERPKGSFSTLEIQRTEQGDSAMYLCASSPVGLARNEQFFGPGTRLTVL.

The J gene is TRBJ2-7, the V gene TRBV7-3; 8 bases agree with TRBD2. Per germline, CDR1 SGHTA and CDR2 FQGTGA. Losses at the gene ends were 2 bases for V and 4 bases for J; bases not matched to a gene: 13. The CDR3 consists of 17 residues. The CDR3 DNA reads TGTGCCAGCAGCTTAGAGGGGCTGCCGGGACTAGAGTACGAGCAGTACTTC. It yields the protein CASSLEGLPGLEYEQYF. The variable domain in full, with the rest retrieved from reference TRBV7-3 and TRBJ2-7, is GAGVSQTPSNKVTEKGKYVELRCDPISGHTALYWYRQSLGQGPEFLIYFQGTGAADDSGLPNDRFFAVRPEGSVSTLKIQRTERGDSAVYLCASSLEGLPGLEYEQYFGPGTRLTVT.

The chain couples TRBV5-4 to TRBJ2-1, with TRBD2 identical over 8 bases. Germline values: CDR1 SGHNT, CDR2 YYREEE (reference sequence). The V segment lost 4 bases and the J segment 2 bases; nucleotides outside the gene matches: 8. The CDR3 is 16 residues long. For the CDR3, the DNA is TGTGCCAGCAGCCCGACCGGGACTAGGGCCTACAATGAGCAGTTCTTC. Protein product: CASSPTGTRAYNEQFF.